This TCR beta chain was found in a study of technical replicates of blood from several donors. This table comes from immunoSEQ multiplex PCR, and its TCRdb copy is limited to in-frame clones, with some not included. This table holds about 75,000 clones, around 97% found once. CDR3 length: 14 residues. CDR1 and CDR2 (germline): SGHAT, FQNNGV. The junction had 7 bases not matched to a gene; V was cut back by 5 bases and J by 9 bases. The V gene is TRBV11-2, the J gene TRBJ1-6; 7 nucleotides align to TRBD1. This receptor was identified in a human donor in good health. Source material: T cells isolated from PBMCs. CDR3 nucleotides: TGTGCCAGCAGCCTCAGGGGGGCAGGTTCACCCCTCCACTTT. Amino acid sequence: CASSLRGAGSPLHF.